This T cell receptor beta chain originates from a study of cytomegalovirus exposure and HLA in healthy donors. In the PCR, 60 Vbeta and 13 Jbeta primers were used. Generated by immunoSEQ multiplex PCR, the TCRdb table keeps only in-frame clones and is missing some. Of roughly 100,000 clones listed, around four fifths are singletons. Per germline, CDR1 SGHNT and CDR2 YENEEA. The CDR3 is 15 amino acids. V lost 5 bases to trimming and J lost 0 bases, with 12 bases between them. The chain combines TRBV11-3 with TRBJ2-3; D might be TRBD2 (5 bases). The TCR comes from a female donor in good health and CMV-seropositive. The sample consisted of PBMCs. DNA of the CDR3: TGTGCCAGCAGCGTAGGACTCGATAGCACAGATACGCAGTATTTT. This gives the protein CASSVGLDSTDTQYF.